The clone carrying this T cell receptor (beta chain) turned up a few times. V was pared by 7 bases and J by 2 bases, with 14 bases between. The CDR3 loop spans 13 amino acids. CDR1 SQVTM and CDR2 ANQGSEA come from the germline V gene. This specimen comes from a study of T cells after somatic rescue of genetic block. The table came from immunoSEQ multiplex PCR; TCRdb's copy has only in-frame clones and leaves some out. Of 65,000 to 70,000 clones listed, roughly 90% are singletons. V and J are TRBV29-1 and TRBJ2-5, with D maybe TRBD1 (5 bases). This sequence originates from a man aged 35 to 55. The sample consisted of peripheral blood mononuclear cells (PBMCs). In DNA form, the CDR3 reads TGCAGCGGGACCACAGGTTATCAAGAGACCCAGTACTTC. Translation gives CSGTTGYQETQYF.